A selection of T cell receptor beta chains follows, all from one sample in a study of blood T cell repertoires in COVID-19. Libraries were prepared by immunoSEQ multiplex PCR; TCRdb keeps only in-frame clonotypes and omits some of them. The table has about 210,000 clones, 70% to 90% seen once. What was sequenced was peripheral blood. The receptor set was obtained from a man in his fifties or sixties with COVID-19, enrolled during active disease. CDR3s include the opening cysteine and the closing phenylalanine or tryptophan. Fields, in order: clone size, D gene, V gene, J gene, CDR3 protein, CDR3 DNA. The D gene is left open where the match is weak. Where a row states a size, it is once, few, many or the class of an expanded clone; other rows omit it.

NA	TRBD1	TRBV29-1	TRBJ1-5	CSVGGQGRNQPQHF	TGCAGCGTCGGGGGACAGGGCAGGAATCAGCCCCAGCATTTT
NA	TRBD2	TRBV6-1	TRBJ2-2	CASSEWREGTGELFF	TGTGCCAGCAGTGAATGGCGGGAGGGGACCGGGGAGCTGTTTTTT
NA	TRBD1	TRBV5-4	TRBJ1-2	CASSSGGFAGYTF	TGTGCCAGCAGTTCAGGGGGTTTTGCTGGCTACACCTTC
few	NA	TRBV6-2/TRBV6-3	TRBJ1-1	CASSPTRALGTEAFF	TGTGCCAGCAGCCCGACGAGGGCCCTGGGGACTGAAGCTTTCTTT
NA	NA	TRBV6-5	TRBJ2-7	CASSYGPLAYEQYF	TGTGCCAGCAGTTACGGCCCGCTCGCCTACGAGCAGTACTTC
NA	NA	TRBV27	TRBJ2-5	CASSWTHQETQYF	TGTGCCAGCAGTTGGACACACCAAGAGACCCAGTACTTC
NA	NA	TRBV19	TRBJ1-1	CASSIGPEAEAFF	TGTGCCAGTAGTATTGGCCCGGAGGCTGAAGCTTTCTTT
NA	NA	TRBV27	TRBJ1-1	CASSSYVTGVTEAFF	TGTGCCAGCAGTTCATACGTGACGGGGGTGACTGAAGCTTTCTTT
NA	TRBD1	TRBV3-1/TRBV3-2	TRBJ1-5	CASGVRDSTPGGQPQHF	TGTGCCAGCGGGGTTAGGGACAGTACCCCCGGGGGACAGCCCCAGCATTTT
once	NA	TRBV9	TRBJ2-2	CASSVAYAGLTGELFF	TGTGCCAGCAGCGTCGCATACGCGGGCCTTACCGGGGAGCTGTTTTTT
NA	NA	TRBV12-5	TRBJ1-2	CASGLASGGYTF	TGTGCTAGTGGTTTGGCTAGCGGTGGCTACACCTTC
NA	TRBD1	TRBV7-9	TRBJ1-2	CASSLSGTGAYGYTF	TGTGCCAGCAGCCTCTCCGGTACAGGGGCCTATGGCTACACCTTC
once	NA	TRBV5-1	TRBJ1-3	CASSLSGADGNTIYF	TGCGCCAGCAGCTTGTCAGGGGCGGATGGAAACACCATATATTTT
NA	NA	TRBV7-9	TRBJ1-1	CASSFGRHDTEAFF	TGTGCCAGCAGCTTTGGCAGGCATGACACTGAAGCTTTCTTT
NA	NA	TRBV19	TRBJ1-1	CASSTSGGTEAFF	TGTGCCAGTAGTACCTCAGGAGGGACTGAAGCTTTCTTT
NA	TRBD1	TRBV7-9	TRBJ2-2	CASSSPGTGAGELFF	TGTGCCAGCAGCTCCCCCGGGACAGGGGCCGGGGAGCTGTTTTTT
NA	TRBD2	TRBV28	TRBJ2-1	CASSRLAGGGSSYNEQFF	TGTGCCAGCAGCCGGCTAGCGGGAGGGGGGAGCTCCTACAATGAGCAGTTCTTC
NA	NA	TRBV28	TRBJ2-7	CASSPFKTGALHEQYF	TGTGCCAGCAGCCCCTTTAAAACGGGAGCTCTACACGAGCAGTACTTC
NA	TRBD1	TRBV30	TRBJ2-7	CAWSRKSGTGMYEQYF	TGTGCCTGGAGCCGAAAATCCGGGACAGGCATGTACGAGCAGTACTTC
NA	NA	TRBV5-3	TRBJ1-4	CARSLLESGLGEKLFF	TGTGCCAGAAGCTTGCTGGAATCAGGGCTAGGAGAAAAACTGTTTTTT
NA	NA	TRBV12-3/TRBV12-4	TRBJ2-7	CASSLSTPYEQYF	TGTGCCAGCAGTTTAAGCACCCCATACGAGCAGTACTTC
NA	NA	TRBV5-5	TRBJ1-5	CASSGGGRQPQHF	TGTGCCAGCAGTGGGGGGGGAAGACAGCCCCAGCATTTT
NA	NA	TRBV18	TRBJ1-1	CASSPQEWTEAFF	TGTGCCAGCTCACCACAGGAGTGGACTGAAGCTTTCTTT
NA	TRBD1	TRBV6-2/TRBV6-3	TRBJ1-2	CASSSLTGDYGYTF	TGTGCCAGCAGTTCCTTAACAGGGGACTATGGCTACACCTTC
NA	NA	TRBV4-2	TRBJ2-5	CASSQAVAETQYF	TGTGCCAGCAGCCAAGCGGTCGCAGAGACCCAGTACTTC
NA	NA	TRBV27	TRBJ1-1	CASSSLILDNTEAFF	TGTGCCAGCAGTTCCTTGATTCTAGATAACACTGAAGCTTTCTTT
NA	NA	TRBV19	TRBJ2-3	CASSIPPQSQYF	TGTGCCAGTAGTATCCCTCCACAGTCGCAGTATTTT
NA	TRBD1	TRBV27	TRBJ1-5	CASRPGGSSNQPQHF	TGTGCCAGCAGACCAGGGGGAAGTAGCAATCAGCCCCAGCATTTT
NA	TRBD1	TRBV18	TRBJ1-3	CASSPRGQGASGNTIYF	TGTGCCAGCTCACCACGGGGACAGGGGGCGTCAGGAAACACCATATATTTT
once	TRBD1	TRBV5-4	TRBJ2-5	CASSLQGTAQETQYF	TGTGCCAGCAGTTTACAAGGGACAGCCCAAGAGACCCAGTACTTC
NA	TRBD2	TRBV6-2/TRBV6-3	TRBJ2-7	CASSVLAGEAHEQYF	TGTGCCAGCAGTGTACTAGCGGGAGAGGCTCACGAGCAGTACTTC
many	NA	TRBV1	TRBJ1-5	CTSSPSDRGNQPQHF	TGCACCAGCAGCCCCTCGGACAGGGGCAATCAGCCCCAGCATTTT
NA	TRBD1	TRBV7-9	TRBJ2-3	CASSPGQGGTDTQYF	TGTGCCAGCAGCCCCGGACAGGGCGGCACAGATACGCAGTATTTT
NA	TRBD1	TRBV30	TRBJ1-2	CAWRTVWRGGRYGYTF	TGTGCCTGGAGGACCGTCTGGAGAGGGGGCAGATATGGCTACACCTTC
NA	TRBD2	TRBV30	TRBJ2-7	CAFRGGASGIYEQYF	TGTGCCTTCCGTGGTGGGGCTAGCGGGATCTACGAGCAGTACTTC
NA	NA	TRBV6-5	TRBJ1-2	CATKGELDGGYTF	TGTGCCACCAAGGGGGAACTCGACGGTGGCTACACCTTC
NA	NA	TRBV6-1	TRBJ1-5	CASSELWGDQPQHF	TGTGCCAGCAGTGAATTATGGGGGGATCAGCCCCAGCATTTT
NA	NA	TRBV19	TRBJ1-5	CASTLSQGPQPQHF	TGTGCCAGTACCCTCAGCCAGGGGCCCCAGCCCCAGCATTTT
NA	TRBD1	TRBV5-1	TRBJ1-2	CASSPKTRDRGYGYTF	TGCGCCAGCAGCCCAAAAACCCGGGACAGGGGCTATGGCTACACCTTC
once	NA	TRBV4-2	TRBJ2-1	CASSQDPDRSNEQFF	TGTGCCAGCAGCCAAGATCCTGACAGGTCCAATGAGCAGTTCTTC
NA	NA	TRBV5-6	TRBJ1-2	CASSFDRSRGYGYTF	TGTGCCAGCAGCTTTGACAGGTCCAGGGGCTATGGCTACACCTTC
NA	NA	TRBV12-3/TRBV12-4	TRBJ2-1	CASSLDRRYGQFF	TGTGCCAGCAGTTTAGACAGGCGGTACGGGCAGTTCTTC
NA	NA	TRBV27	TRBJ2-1	CASSFFRMGQSNNEQFF	TGTGCCAGCAGTTTTTTTCGTATGGGGCAGTCAAACAATGAGCAGTTCTTC
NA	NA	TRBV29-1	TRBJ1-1	CSVELGEAEAFF	TGCAGCGTTGAATTAGGGGAGGCTGAAGCTTTCTTT
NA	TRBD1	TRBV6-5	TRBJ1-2	CASRRQGAGYGYTF	TGTGCCAGCAGAAGACAGGGGGCCGGCTATGGCTACACCTTC
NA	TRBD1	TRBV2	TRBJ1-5	CASRLWTGEMPQHF	TGTGCCAGCAGGCTATGGACAGGGGAGATGCCCCAGCATTTT
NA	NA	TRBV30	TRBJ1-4	CACHPGGAGEKLFF	TGTGCCTGCCATCCCGGGGGGGCGGGTGAAAAACTGTTTTTT
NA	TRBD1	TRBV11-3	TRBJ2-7	CASSSGTGGSYEQYF	TGTGCCAGCAGTTCCGGGACAGGGGGAAGCTACGAGCAGTACTTC
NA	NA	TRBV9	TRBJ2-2	CASSAFGGPNTGELFF	TGTGCCAGCAGCGCCTTCGGCGGGCCGAACACCGGGGAGCTGTTTTTT
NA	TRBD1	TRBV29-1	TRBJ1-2	CSVEVTGLSTF	TGCAGCGTTGAAGTGACAGGGTTAAGCACCTTC